The rows below give T cell receptor beta chains drawn from one sample of a study of shared clonotypes between healthy human individuals. Generated by immunoSEQ multiplex PCR, the TCRdb table keeps only in-frame clones and is missing some. Here the sample spans over 1.4 million clones, 96% being singletons. Sequencing was carried out using naive CD4+ T cells sorted from blood. The receptors shown here come from a man younger than 45 in good health. The CDR3 runs from the conserved cysteine through the conserved F or W. Fields, in order: V gene, CDR3 length, J gene, CDR3 protein.

v_gene: TRBV4-2
len: 16
j_gene: TRBJ2-7
CDR3aa: CASSQDLRDSSYEQYF

v_gene: TRBV27
len: 16
j_gene: TRBJ2-5
CDR3aa: CASSNSGRAFQETQYF

v_gene: TRBV28
len: 14
j_gene: TRBJ2-7
CDR3aa: CASSSTGQAHEQYF

v_gene: TRBV4-1
len: 13
j_gene: TRBJ1-2
CDR3aa: CASSQGQGYGYTF

v_gene: TRBV2
len: 12
j_gene: TRBJ2-3
CDR3aa: CASARVADTQYF

v_gene: TRBV27
len: 15
j_gene: TRBJ1-2
CDR3aa: CASGPPTGMRRGYTF

v_gene: TRBV6-5
len: 11
j_gene: TRBJ2-3
CDR3aa: CATRRADTQYF

v_gene: TRBV5-1
len: 12
j_gene: TRBJ2-7
CDR3aa: CASGTGTYEQYF

v_gene: TRBV5-1
len: 15
j_gene: TRBJ2-3
CDR3aa: CASSLETSAIAGQYF

v_gene: TRBV15
len: 15
j_gene: TRBJ2-5
CDR3aa: CATSREATGVETQYF

v_gene: TRBV19
len: 15
j_gene: TRBJ2-7
CDR3aa: CASSIASGRVYEQYF

v_gene: TRBV11-3
len: 12
j_gene: TRBJ2-2
CDR3aa: CASSRYSGELFF

v_gene: TRBV7-9
len: 13
j_gene: TRBJ2-7
CDR3aa: CASERGASYEQYF

v_gene: TRBV5-4
len: 15
j_gene: TRBJ1-2
CDR3aa: CASSLAGPLGYGYTF

v_gene: TRBV25-1
len: 13
j_gene: TRBJ2-1
CDR3aa: CASSEGGHNEQFF

v_gene: TRBV28
len: 13
j_gene: TRBJ2-1
CDR3aa: CASSLLAINEQFF

v_gene: TRBV6-1
len: 13
j_gene: TRBJ2-3
CDR3aa: CASRGDRTDTQYF

v_gene: TRBV18
len: 13
j_gene: TRBJ2-7
CDR3aa: CASSYGLSYEQYF

v_gene: TRBV4-3
len: 13
j_gene: TRBJ1-1
CDR3aa: CASSQVQYTEAFF

v_gene: TRBV19
len: 15
j_gene: TRBJ2-7
CDR3aa: CASSIRVSASYEQYF

v_gene: TRBV5-1
len: 15
j_gene: TRBJ1-3
CDR3aa: CASSLVGSSGNTIYF

v_gene: TRBV10-3
len: 15
j_gene: TRBJ2-5
CDR3aa: CALRMGQREQETQYF

v_gene: TRBV18
len: 14
j_gene: TRBJ1-2
CDR3aa: CASSQTGQAEGYTF

v_gene: TRBV28
len: 14
j_gene: TRBJ1-4
CDR3aa: CASSLRDGYEKLFF

v_gene: TRBV6-5
len: 16
j_gene: TRBJ2-1
CDR3aa: CASSYSKGGPRNEQFF

v_gene: TRBV29-1
len: 13
j_gene: TRBJ2-1
CDR3aa: CSVSGRALDEQFF

v_gene: TRBV5-1
len: 15
j_gene: TRBJ2-5
CDR3aa: CASSLRERGQETQYF

v_gene: TRBV5-1
len: 15
j_gene: TRBJ2-5
CDR3aa: CASSTMTSGSETQYF

v_gene: TRBV5-1
len: 14
j_gene: TRBJ2-4
CDR3aa: CASSLTGRLSIQYF

v_gene: TRBV7-2
len: 16
j_gene: TRBJ2-3
CDR3aa: CASSSRTSGSPDTQYF

v_gene: TRBV27
len: 13
j_gene: TRBJ1-2
CDR3aa: CASSFPENYGYTF

v_gene: TRBV5-4
len: 16
j_gene: TRBJ2-5
CDR3aa: CASSPAVSGKKETQYF

v_gene: TRBV5-3
len: 19
j_gene: TRBJ2-7
CDR3aa: CARSLAPGDEQGRNYEQYF

v_gene: TRBV5-4
len: 14
j_gene: TRBJ2-2
CDR3aa: CASSPQGNTGELFF

v_gene: TRBV15
len: 15
j_gene: TRBJ1-4
CDR3aa: CATSREYRGGEKLFF

v_gene: TRBV13
len: 15
j_gene: TRBJ2-1
CDR3aa: CASSLNRGPGDEQFF

v_gene: TRBV11-1
len: 15
j_gene: TRBJ2-1
CDR3aa: CASSDSGGLNNEQFF

v_gene: TRBV6-1
len: 17
j_gene: TRBJ2-7
CDR3aa: CASSEAIIAGVSYEQYF